This is a list of T cell receptor beta chains from one sample in a study of blood T cell repertoires in COVID-19. Method: immunoSEQ multiplex PCR; TCRdb's copy keeps in-frame clones and lacks some. The sample lists about 210,000 clones, 83% occurring once. The sequencing input was peripheral blood. The receptors here all came from a woman between 40 and 55 years old with active or convalescent COVID-19. The CDR3 runs from the conserved cysteine through the conserved F or W. D genes are given only for firm matches. Rows give clone size only sometimes, using once, few, many, or a class for an expanded clone.

size	V	D	J	CDR3	DNA
-	TRBV30	-	TRBJ2-7	CAWSVLGNYEQYF	TGTGCCTGGAGTGTACTAGGAAACTACGAGCAGTACTTC
-	TRBV27	TRBD2	TRBJ2-2	CASSPSAGGLTGELFF	TGTGCCAGCAGTCCTTCGGCGGGAGGGCTCACCGGGGAGCTGTTTTTT
once	TRBV6-5	TRBD2	TRBJ2-1	CASGTSGYNEQFF	TGTGCCAGCGGGACTAGCGGCTACAATGAGCAGTTCTTC
few	TRBV2	-	TRBJ2-7	CASSELGRARGEEQYF	TGTGCCAGCAGTGAATTGGGGAGAGCCCGTGGGGAGGAGCAGTACTTC
-	TRBV12-3/TRBV12-4	-	TRBJ1-2	CASSLNRDYGYTF	TGTGCCAGCAGTTTGAACAGGGACTATGGCTACACCTTC
once	TRBV15	TRBD1	TRBJ1-2	CATSRGQGESLIYGYTF	TGTGCCACCAGCAGAGGGCAGGGGGAGTCTCTCATCTATGGCTACACCTTC
few	TRBV25-1	-	TRBJ2-3	CASSLPGGTDTQYF	TGTGCCAGCAGTCTTCCCGGAGGAACAGATACGCAGTATTTT
-	TRBV11-3	TRBD2	TRBJ2-2	CASRRGGANTGELFF	TGTGCCAGCAGACGGGGGGGTGCGAACACCGGGGAGCTGTTTTTT
-	TRBV7-9	TRBD1	TRBJ1-4	CASSSTGATNEKLFF	TGTGCCAGCAGCTCTACAGGGGCAACTAATGAAAAACTGTTTTTT
-	TRBV7-2	-	TRBJ1-5	CASSLVRRGQTNQPQHF	TGTGCCAGCAGCTTAGTTCGGAGGGGCCAGACCAATCAGCCCCAGCATTTT
-	TRBV4-2	-	TRBJ1-4	CASSPGTNEKLFF	TGTGCCAGCAGTCCAGGGACTAATGAAAAACTGTTTTTT
-	TRBV9	TRBD2	TRBJ2-1	CASSVGTSGNEQFF	TGTGCCAGCAGCGTAGGGACTAGTGGTAATGAGCAGTTCTTC
once	TRBV5-1	TRBD1	TRBJ1-4	CASSFSGQGNEKLFF	TGCGCCAGCAGCTTTTCGGGACAGGGGAATGAAAAACTGTTTTTT
once	TRBV25-1	TRBD2	TRBJ2-7	CASSEKPSSGSSYEQYF	TGTGCCAGCAGTGAAAAGCCTTCTAGCGGGAGCTCCTACGAGCAGTACTTC
-	TRBV6-6	-	TRBJ1-1	CASSAAGYTEAFF	TGTGCCAGCAGTGCGGCGGGGTACACTGAAGCTTTCTTT
-	TRBV21-1	-	TRBJ2-7	CASGTPSTQYEQYF	TGTGCCAGCGGGACTCCCTCAACCCAATACGAGCAGTACTTC
-	TRBV28	TRBD1	TRBJ1-3	CASSTGTGGSGNTIYF	TGTGCCAGCAGTACCGGGACAGGGGGAAGTGGAAACACCATATATTTT
-	TRBV30	-	TRBJ1-1	CAWSVGHGGTEAFF	TGTGCCTGGAGTGTAGGTCATGGAGGCACTGAAGCTTTCTTT
-	TRBV11-2	-	TRBJ2-2	CASSPWRASLNPGELFF	TGTGCCAGCAGCCCCTGGCGGGCTAGTCTTAATCCCGGGGAGCTGTTTTTT
few	TRBV19	-	TRBJ1-6	CASSTAYNSPLHF	TGTGCCAGTAGTACCGCGTATAATTCACCCCTCCACTTT
-	TRBV12-3/TRBV12-4	-	TRBJ1-4	CASSLGAGKLFF	TGTGCCAGCAGTTTAGGGGCTGGAAAACTGTTTTTT
-	TRBV4-1	TRBD1	TRBJ1-2	CASSQDPQGAPYYGYTF	TGCGCCAGCAGCCAAGATCCTCAGGGGGCCCCGTACTATGGCTACACCTTC
few	TRBV7-9	-	TRBJ1-2	CASSRAGAGILPLRGYTF	TGTGCCAGCAGCCGAGCGGGCGCAGGGATTTTACCTCTACGTGGCTACACCTTC
-	TRBV20-1	-	TRBJ2-3	CSARVEGAQYF	TGCAGTGCTAGAGTTGAGGGGGCGCAGTATTTT
-	TRBV19	TRBD2	TRBJ2-7	CASSRGVGSYEQYF	TGTGCCAGTAGTCGGGGGGTTGGCTCCTACGAGCAGTACTTC
-	TRBV30	-	TRBJ1-5	CAWSVLNSNQPQHF	TGTGCCTGGAGTGTATTAAATAGCAATCAGCCCCAGCATTTT
few	TRBV4-1	TRBD1	TRBJ1-2	CASSQGVLGGTNYGYTF	TGCGCCAGCAGCCAAGGAGTTCTAGGGGGCACTAACTATGGCTACACCTTC
-	TRBV4-1	-	TRBJ1-3	CASSQDTGRGNTIYF	TGCGCCAGCAGCCAAGACACGGGTCGTGGAAACACCATATATTTT
-	TRBV27	TRBD1	TRBJ2-7	CASSLAGGPYEQYF	TGTGCCAGCAGTTTGGCAGGGGGCCCCTACGAGCAGTACTTC
-	TRBV28	TRBD2	TRBJ2-7	CASPPGRGVVYEQYF	TGTGCCAGCCCCCCGGGGAGGGGAGTTGTATACGAGCAGTACTTC
many	TRBV3-1/TRBV3-2	-	TRBJ1-2	CASSQNSAGGQVSGDGYTF	TGTGCCAGCAGCCAAAATTCGGCCGGTGGGCAGGTCTCAGGCGATGGCTACACCTTC
-	TRBV4-2	TRBD2	TRBJ2-7	CASSQVGTSGSYEQYF	TGTGCCAGCAGCCAAGTGGGGACTAGCGGCTCCTACGAGCAGTACTTC
-	TRBV18	-	TRBJ2-7	CASSYRDKRYEQYF	TGTGCCAGCTCATACCGGGACAAGCGCTACGAGCAGTACTTC
-	TRBV19	TRBD1	TRBJ1-2	CASSHPGTGGIYGYTF	TGTGCCAGTAGTCATCCCGGGACAGGGGGGATCTATGGCTACACCTTC
-	TRBV28	TRBD1	TRBJ1-1	CASRIDTGTGHTEAFF	TGTGCCAGCAGAATTGATACCGGGACAGGGCACACTGAAGCTTTCTTT
-	TRBV30	-	TRBJ2-3	CAWSVISTDTQYF	TGTGCCTGGAGTGTAATCTCCACAGATACGCAGTATTTT
-	TRBV9	-	TRBJ1-2	CASSGGVGGLNGYTF	TGTGCCAGCAGCGGAGGTGTGGGGGGTTTGAATGGCTACACCTTC
-	TRBV5-1	TRBD1	TRBJ1-1	CASSLEGTGIGTEAFF	TGCGCCAGCAGCTTGGAAGGGACAGGGATTGGCACTGAAGCTTTCTTT
-	TRBV30	TRBD1	TRBJ1-1	CAWIRDRGSFGLNTEAFF	TGTGCCTGGATTCGCGACAGGGGGAGTTTTGGGCTGAACACTGAAGCTTTCTTT
-	TRBV6-2/TRBV6-3	-	TRBJ2-1	CASSLPAGPSSYNEQFF	TGTGCCAGCAGCCTACCCGCGGGACCCAGCTCCTACAATGAGCAGTTCTTC
-	TRBV4-1	-	TRBJ2-5	CASSQDAGEATQYF	TGCGCCAGCAGCCAAGATGCGGGTGAGGCCACCCAGTACTTC
-	TRBV11-3	TRBD2	TRBJ2-7	CASTPRAGAYDSFEQYF	TGTGCCAGCACCCCGCGAGCGGGGGCTTACGATTCCTTCGAGCAGTACTTC
-	TRBV3-1/TRBV3-2	TRBD2	TRBJ2-4	CASSQGLAGALKNIQYF	TGTGCCAGCAGCCAAGGACTAGCGGGGGCCCTCAAAAACATTCAGTACTTC
-	TRBV11-2	-	TRBJ1-1	CASSPARTSIEAFF	TGTGCCAGCAGCCCCGCCCGGACTAGCATTGAAGCTTTCTTT
few	TRBV27	TRBD1	TRBJ2-3	CASSSDRGADTDTQYF	TGTGCCAGCAGCTCCGACAGGGGGGCCGACACAGATACGCAGTATTTT
-	TRBV7-2	-	TRBJ1-1	CASSLYRGEAFF	TGTGCCAGCAGCTTATACCGGGGGGAAGCTTTCTTT
-	TRBV2	TRBD2	TRBJ2-1	CASSVGLAGGDEQFF	TGTGCCAGCAGTGTGGGACTAGCGGGAGGTGATGAGCAGTTCTTC
-	TRBV7-8	TRBD1	TRBJ2-3	CASSFRTGDTDTQYF	TGTGCCAGCAGCTTTCGGACAGGGGACACAGATACGCAGTATTTT
-	TRBV16	-	TRBJ1-5	CASSQSRDQPQHF	TGTGCCAGCAGCCAATCTAGAGATCAGCCCCAGCATTTT
-	TRBV5-1	-	TRBJ2-2	CASSETRGTGELFF	TGCGCCAGCAGCGAAACCAGGGGCACCGGGGAGCTGTTTTTT
-	TRBV7-3	TRBD2	TRBJ2-1	CASSIRGGSSYNEQFF	TGTGCCAGCAGCATAAGAGGCGGGAGCTCCTACAATGAGCAGTTCTTC
-	TRBV19	-	TRBJ2-7	CASSIPGYEQYF	TGTGCCAGTAGTATCCCGGGGTACGAGCAGTACTTC
once	TRBV5-1	TRBD1	TRBJ1-1	CASRVQGANTEAFF	TGCGCCAGCCGAGTTCAGGGGGCTAATACTGAAGCTTTCTTT
-	TRBV11-2	TRBD1	TRBJ1-4	CASSPDRAWGEKLFF	TGTGCCAGCAGCCCCGACAGGGCCTGGGGTGAAAAACTGTTTTTT
-	TRBV5-8	-	TRBJ2-7	CASRRSLYEQYF	TGTGCCAGCCGGCGGTCTCTATACGAGCAGTACTTC
-	TRBV19	TRBD1	TRBJ1-1	CASSATRGQGRSGEAFF	TGTGCCAGTAGCGCAACCCGGGGACAGGGCCGGTCCGGTGAAGCTTTCTTT
-	TRBV5-8	-	TRBJ1-3	CASQRGTGNTIYF	TGTGCCAGCCAAAGGGGTACTGGAAACACCATATATTTT